A selection of T cell receptor beta chains follows, all from one sample in a study of T cell clones after liver transplantation. Produced via immunoSEQ multiplex PCR; TCRdb's table is partial and in-frame only. The table includes about 11,000 clones, about two thirds detected once. The material sequenced was CD4+ T cells from blood, taken 32 months after liver transplant. The origin of the receptors is a human patient who received a liver transplant. Among the T cells, some may be from the graft donor. CDR3s leave out the opening cysteine and the closing phenylalanine or tryptophan. Each record gives: V gene, J gene, CDR3 protein.

v_gene: TRBV11-3
j_gene: TRBJ2-3
CDR3aa: ASKPESSTDTQY

v_gene: TRBV2
j_gene: TRBJ2-1
CDR3aa: ASTLYNEQF

v_gene: TRBV4-3
j_gene: TRBJ2-1
CDR3aa: ASSQERRLGGDEQF

v_gene: TRBV19
j_gene: TRBJ1-2
CDR3aa: ASSMTGNYGYT

v_gene: TRBV27
j_gene: TRBJ1-1
CDR3aa: ASSLGGANTEAF

v_gene: TRBV28
j_gene: TRBJ2-1
CDR3aa: ASSLLTEPGYYNEQF

v_gene: TRBV6-1
j_gene: TRBJ2-7
CDR3aa: ASSEQASYEQY

v_gene: TRBV19
j_gene: TRBJ1-1
CDR3aa: ASSSMGNTEAF

v_gene: TRBV23-1
j_gene: TRBJ2-2
CDR3aa: ASSQSRRGHGELF

v_gene: TRBV7-6
j_gene: TRBJ2-1
CDR3aa: ASSPPTGVEQF

v_gene: TRBV27
j_gene: TRBJ2-1
CDR3aa: ASSFAGASEQF

v_gene: TRBV7-9
j_gene: TRBJ1-2
CDR3aa: ASSLIGIRQGAGYGYT

v_gene: TRBV2
j_gene: TRBJ1-5
CDR3aa: ASGTGTPNQPQH

v_gene: TRBV27
j_gene: TRBJ1-2
CDR3aa: ASSLSWGTGGYT

v_gene: TRBV6-1
j_gene: TRBJ2-5
CDR3aa: ASSETGGSGETQY

v_gene: TRBV29-1
j_gene: TRBJ2-3
CDR3aa: SVPSELAGEHTQY

v_gene: TRBV5-6
j_gene: TRBJ2-1
CDR3aa: ASSFGGGNEQF

v_gene: TRBV19
j_gene: TRBJ1-5
CDR3aa: ASKIRQGESSPINQPQH

v_gene: TRBV27
j_gene: TRBJ2-3
CDR3aa: ASSLLSSGGPGGKKSTDTQY

v_gene: TRBV2
j_gene: TRBJ1-4
CDR3aa: ASSVLVGQGDEKLF

v_gene: TRBV11-2
j_gene: TRBJ2-3
CDR3aa: ASSLAPLSSTDTQY

v_gene: TRBV7-9
j_gene: TRBJ2-3
CDR3aa: ASSYRGRGTDTQY

v_gene: TRBV28
j_gene: TRBJ1-6
CDR3aa: ASSAQGLASYNSPLH

v_gene: TRBV27
j_gene: TRBJ2-1
CDR3aa: ASSFGVYNEQF

v_gene: TRBV2
j_gene: TRBJ1-2
CDR3aa: ASSEEGTGEVVHYGYT

v_gene: TRBV7-2
j_gene: TRBJ2-5
CDR3aa: ASSPPRGRDLQETQY

v_gene: TRBV6-6
j_gene: TRBJ1-5
CDR3aa: ASSTIGEAGDQPQH

v_gene: TRBV6-5
j_gene: TRBJ1-2
CDR3aa: ASSYTTGEVNGYT

v_gene: TRBV11-2
j_gene: TRBJ2-2
CDR3aa: ASSSPNTGELF

v_gene: TRBV4-2
j_gene: TRBJ2-2
CDR3aa: ASSQAGRGFTGELF

v_gene: TRBV15
j_gene: TRBJ1-2
CDR3aa: ATSAQWGDGYT

v_gene: TRBV30
j_gene: TRBJ2-5
CDR3aa: AWTLGGWETQY

v_gene: TRBV18
j_gene: TRBJ1-5
CDR3aa: ASSYLSGDQPQH

v_gene: TRBV27
j_gene: TRBJ1-1
CDR3aa: ASRSGTGDPRTTEAF

v_gene: TRBV6-5
j_gene: TRBJ2-5
CDR3aa: ASREEGLQETQY

v_gene: TRBV12-5
j_gene: TRBJ2-1
CDR3aa: ASGLSSTSTGTSVYNEQF

v_gene: TRBV19
j_gene: TRBJ2-6
CDR3aa: ASSIAGGDSGANVLT

v_gene: TRBV27
j_gene: TRBJ2-1
CDR3aa: ASSLSGSGKPYNEQF

v_gene: TRBV6-5
j_gene: TRBJ2-5
CDR3aa: ASSYSLSSGGETQY

v_gene: TRBV6-4
j_gene: TRBJ2-3
CDR3aa: ASSVSGGATDTQY

v_gene: TRBV28
j_gene: TRBJ2-1
CDR3aa: ASSFVDNEQF

v_gene: TRBV7-9
j_gene: TRBJ2-2
CDR3aa: ASSLRPGPTGELF

v_gene: TRBV19
j_gene: TRBJ2-2
CDR3aa: ASSLGLAGNTGELF

v_gene: TRBV13
j_gene: TRBJ2-1
CDR3aa: ASNPPVSSYNEQF

v_gene: TRBV4-2
j_gene: TRBJ2-5
CDR3aa: ASSQVTGPQETQY

v_gene: TRBV5-6
j_gene: TRBJ2-7
CDR3aa: ASSFGAAYEQY

v_gene: TRBV23-1
j_gene: TRBJ2-5
CDR3aa: ASGPFRRDRDQETQY

v_gene: TRBV6-5
j_gene: TRBJ2-2
CDR3aa: ASGWTGSTGELF

v_gene: TRBV6-6
j_gene: TRBJ1-1
CDR3aa: ASSRTGVATEAF